This T cell receptor beta chain comes out of a study of T-cell reconstitution after alpha-beta-depleted transplantation in children (dated by TCRdb to about 2016). In terms of the full investigation: The study quantitatively tracked T-cell immune reconstitution after TCRalphabeta/CD19-depleted allogeneic hematopoietic cell transplantation in children using TCR repertoire profiling.

Overall results and qualifications from the work: The frequencies of hyperexpanded clones fell over the following months, and after one year, T-cell counts and TCRbeta diversity were mostly attributed to newly produced T cells. The apparently early recovery of alphabetaT-cell counts about two months after transplant reportedly depended on only several hundred rapidly expanded clones that came from non-depleted graft cells. In some patients, high TCRbeta diversity at day 60 was attributed to recipient T cells and intrathymic progenitors that had survived conditioning.

Per the publication, the treatment or condition label means: allogeneic hematopoietic cell transplantation with graft depleted of TCRalphabeta T cells and CD19 B cells. The children who served as transplant recipients had been given grafts of TCRalphabeta/CD19-depleted allogeneic hematopoietic cells. As for this clonotype: Its cognate antigen has yet to be identified. Base qualities are not recorded, but no much larger clone differs from it by a single base.

The library was produced with PCR. TCRdb names Illumina HiSeq 2500 as the instrument used. TCR libraries were prepared with molecular barcoding, using unique molecular identifiers to normalize TCRbeta repertoire quantification. The public reads were reprocessed in TCRdb via fastp at Q25 and MiXCR, keeping in-frame beta chains. Rows merge per CDR3 protein into single entries with the most common DNA and genes. The sample yields fewer than 550,000 distinct CDR3 sequences; approximately 10% were counted once. The ten largest make up 12% to 15% of the sample. V sheds 0 bases and J sheds 16 bases, leaving 4 bases between their ends. Spanning cysteine to phenylalanine, the CDR3 consists of 9 amino acids. The DNA shown is the 27-base CDR3, in frame from base 1. According to the germline V gene (reference sequence), CDR1 reads GTSNPN and CDR2 reads SVGIG.

The V and J segments used are TRBV30 and TRBJ1-6; no D gene call is confident. This receptor was identified in a female patient aged 2-9 years who had a stem cell transplant for aplastic anemia, so the T cells may come from the graft donor. The sample here was PBMCs, mostly from graft donor cells, taken 180 days after TCRalphabeta/CD19-depleted stem cell transplant. CDR3 loop: CAWSVPLHF. In nucleotide form, the sequence is TGTGCCTGGAGTGTACCTCTCCACTTT.